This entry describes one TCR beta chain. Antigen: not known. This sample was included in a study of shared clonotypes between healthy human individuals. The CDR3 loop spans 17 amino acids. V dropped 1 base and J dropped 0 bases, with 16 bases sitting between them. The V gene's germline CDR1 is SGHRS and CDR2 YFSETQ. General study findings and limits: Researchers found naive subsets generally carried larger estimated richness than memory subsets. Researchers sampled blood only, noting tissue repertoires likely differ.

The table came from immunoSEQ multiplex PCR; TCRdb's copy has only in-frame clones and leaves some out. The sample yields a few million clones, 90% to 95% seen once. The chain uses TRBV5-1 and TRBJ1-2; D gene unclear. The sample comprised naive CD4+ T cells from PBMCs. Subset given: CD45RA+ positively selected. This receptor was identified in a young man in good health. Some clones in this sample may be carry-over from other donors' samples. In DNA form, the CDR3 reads TGCGCCAGCAGCTTGAGTGGTCGCGGTTCAGCTAACTATGGCTACACCTTC. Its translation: CASSLSGRGSANYGYTF. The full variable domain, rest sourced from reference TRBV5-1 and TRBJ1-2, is KAGVTQTPRYLIKTRGQQVTLSCSPISGHRSVSWYQQTPGQGLQFLFEYFSETQRNKGNFPGRFSGRQFSNSRSEMNVSTLELGDSALYLCASSLSGRGSANYGYTFGSGTRLTVV.